This T cell receptor (beta chain) was found in a study of identical twins. Study-level points and caveats: Invariant T cells like MAIT and iNKT could partly confound the zero-insertion analyses.

This clonotype occurred a few times. Antigen specificity is unknown. CDR3 length: 14 residues. Trimming took 6 bases from V and 8 from J; bases not matched to a gene: 12. It was template switching that added a universal primer site, and there were unique molecular identifiers on the cDNA. MiXCR, applied by TCRdb to the 5' RACE reads, yields one record per CDR3 protein. The repertoire holds approximately 550,000 distinct CDR3 sequences, around 20% seen once, with approximately 0.49% in the top ten. These records were also assigned to another study, of yellow fever vaccine responses in identical twins.

This sequence joins TRBV12-3 or TRBV12-4 and TRBJ2-7; 8 bases agree with TRBD2. Sequencing was performed on CD4+ T cells sorted from blood. The TCR sequence derives from a woman aged 18-35 years in good health. This chain's CDR3 is CASRQAGVPLKQYF. Written as DNA, the CDR3 is TGTGCCAGCAGACAAGCGGGAGTTCCGCTAAAGCAGTACTTC.